The 27 T cell receptor beta chains given below trace back to one sample, sequenced in a study of OX40 agonist ivuxolimab in advanced cancers. Clones were sequenced by immunoSEQ multiplex PCR, and TCRdb holds only the in-frame ones, with some missing. The profile shows tens of thousands of clones, roughly nine tenths of them singletons. Sequenced here: CD4+ or CD8+ T cells sorted from blood, sampled in a trial of the OX40 agonist ivuxolimab. Every receptor here comes from an adult with an advanced solid tumor such as melanoma, head and neck, liver or kidney cancer.

V usage is TRBV25-1 and J usage is TRBJ2-7, with D uncertain. This CDR3 has 13 residues. The germline V gene encodes CDR1 MGHDK and CDR2 SYGVNS. Trimming cost V 2 bases and J 1 base, with 6 bases left between them. The CDR3 DNA sequence: TGTGCCAGCAGTGAAGGTACATCCTACGAGCAGTACTTC. Translation: CASSEGTSYEQYF.

The chain links TRBV28 to TRBJ2-2; TRBD2 matches at 14 bases. J was trimmed by 5 bases and V by 4 bases; bases with no gene match: 3. This CDR3 has 16 residues. The germline V gene encodes CDR1 MDHEN and CDR2 SYDVKM. In DNA, the CDR3 is TGTGCCAGCAGTTCTAGACTAGCGGGAGGGACCGGGGAGCTGTTTTTT. Encoded protein: CASSSRLAGGTGELFF. Full variable domain (missing parts from reference TRBV28 and TRBJ2-2): DVKVTQSSRYLVKRTGEKVFLECVQDMDHENMFWYRQDPGLGLRLIYFSYDVKMKEKGDIPEGYSVSREKKERFSLILESASTNQTSMYLCASSSRLAGGTGELFFGEGSRLTVL.

The chain is built from TRBV30 and TRBJ1-1; D is unclear. Trimming cost V 0 bases and J 2 bases, with 7 bases left between them. This CDR3 has 13 amino acids. Germline values: CDR1 GTSNPN, CDR2 SVGIG (reference sequence). CDR3 residues: CAWSVHRNTEAFF. The CDR3, as DNA: TGTGCCTGGAGTGTACACAGAAACACTGAAGCTTTCTTT.

This clone was picked up one time. The chain employs TRBV4-3 and TRBJ1-5; tentatively, D is TRBD1 (5 bases). V lost 5 bases and J lost 0, with 29 bases in between. Germline assignment: CDR1 LGHNA and CDR2 YSLEER. This CDR3 has 21 residues. CDR3 sequence: CASSSLDCGDPGPDSNQPQHF. In nucleotides, the CDR3 is TGCGCCAGCAGCTCCCTCGACTGTGGGGACCCGGGGCCTGATAGCAATCAGCCCCAGCATTTT.

The sample holds a few counts of this clone. The J gene is TRBJ1-4, the V gene TRBV9; TRBD1 is a possible D gene (5 bases). Per germline, CDR1 SGDLS and CDR2 YYNGEE. Trimming cost V 2 bases and J 4 bases, with 15 bases left between them. This CDR3 contains 16 residues. The chain's CDR3 is CASSVHGGGGNEKLFF. CDR3 DNA: TGTGCCAGCAGCGTCCATGGGGGAGGAGGTAATGAAAAACTGTTTTTT.

The chain uses TRBV28 and TRBJ2-3, with 8 bases lining up with TRBD1. The J segment lost 4 bases and the V segment lost 3 bases, leaving 0 bases of the junction unmatched. The CDR3 spans 13 residues. CDR1 and CDR2 (germline): MDHEN, SYDVKM. CDR3 nucleotide sequence: TGTGCCAGCAGTTTCAGGGGGCCAGATACGCAGTATTTT. Its translation is CASSFRGPDTQYF.

The sample holds a few counts of this clone. This chain connects TRBV6-5 to TRBJ1-6; D is unresolved. Trimming pared 4 bases from V and 0 bases from J, leaving 7 bases between. Per germline, CDR1 MNHEY and CDR2 SVGAGI. The CDR3 length is 15 residues. The CDR3 region is CASSFYSSYNSPLHF. Written as DNA, the CDR3 is TGTGCCAGCAGTTTTTACAGCTCCTATAATTCACCCCTCCACTTT.

The rearrangement links TRBV11-3 to TRBJ2-3, with a weak D call TRBD2 (6 bases). The germline V gene has CDR1 SGHNT and CDR2 YENEEA. V dropped 0 bases and J dropped 2 bases, with 18 bases sitting between them. CDR3 length: 18 residues. The CDR3 nucleotides are TGTGCCAGCAGCTTAGAATTACCCCGTAGCGGCCACACAGATACGCAGTATTTT. This encodes CASSLELPRSGHTDTQYF. The full variable domain, with the rest looked up from reference TRBV11-3 and TRBJ2-3, is EAGVVQSPRYKIIEKKQPVAFWCNPISGHNTLYWYLQNLGQGPELLIRYENEEAVDDSQLPKDRFSAERLKGVDSTLKIQPAELGDSAVYLCASSLELPRSGHTDTQYFGPGTRLTVL.

This clone was detected only a few times. This chain uses TRBV19 with TRBJ1-2; D gene uncertain. Germline values: CDR1 LNHDA, CDR2 SQIVND (reference sequence). The CDR3 is made up of 10 amino acids. V lost 8 bases to trimming and J lost 6 bases, with 7 bases between them. The CDR3 here is CASRADGYTF. CDR3 sequence (DNA): TGTGCCAGTCGGGCGGATGGCTACACCTTC.

This clone has more than one count but fewer than ten. The junction and the germline gene differ at one end; a read error may be behind it. This chain links TRBV5-1 with TRBJ1-2; no definite D call. Per germline, CDR1 SGHRS and CDR2 YFSETQ. The CDR3 contains 14 residues. The CDR3 reads CASSLGGRNYGYTF. CDR3 nucleotide sequence: TGTGCCAGCAGCTTGGGTGGAAGAAACTATGGCTACACCTTC.

The CDR3 spells CASSLRQGSHEQYF. The CDR3 DNA is TGTGCCAGCAGTTTAAGACAGGGGTCCCACGAGCAGTACTTC. The chain is built from TRBV28 and TRBJ2-7, with TRBD1 identical over 8 bases. The CDR3 extends over 14 amino acids. CDR1 is MDHEN, CDR2 SYDVKM, per germline. V trimming: 2 bases; J trimming: 5 bases; junction bases outside the gene matches: 5. Using reference TRBV28 and TRBJ2-7 for the parts outside the CDR3, the full variable domain is DVKVTQSSRYLVKRTGEKVFLECVQDMDHENMFWYRQDPGLGLRLIYFSYDVKMKEKGDIPEGYSVSREKKERFSLILESASTNQTSMYLCASSLRQGSHEQYFGPGTRLTVT.

The J gene is TRBJ2-7, the V gene TRBV4-1; 7 bases are shared with TRBD2. Germline V gives CDR1 MGHRA, CDR2 YSYEKL. V shed 2 bases, J shed 7 bases, and the junction held 8 bases outside the gene matches. The CDR3 is 14 amino acids. The DNA for the CDR3 is TGCGCCAGCAGCCAAATGGTAGCGGGCGGGGAGCAGTACTTC. Its protein product is CASSQMVAGGEQYF.

The chain joins TRBV2 to TRBJ2-1, with TRBD1 matching 7 bases. The germline V gene encodes CDR1 SNHLY and CDR2 FYNNEI. CDR3 size: 15 residues. The V and J ends lost 1 base and 3 bases, in that order; junction bases with no gene match: 3. The CDR3: CASSEVGTVYNEQFF. Here the CDR3 DNA reads TGTGCCAGCAGTGAAGTGGGGACAGTCTACAATGAGCAGTTCTTC.

V usage is TRBV27 and J usage is TRBJ2-3, with 7 nucleotides matching TRBD1. The CDR3 is 15 amino acids. The V gene's germline CDR1 is MNHEY and CDR2 SMNVEV (reference sequence). Trimming took 3 bases from V and 2 from J; bases not matched to a gene: 5. This chain's CDR3 is CASSLTGNPTDTQYF. CDR3 nucleotides: TGTGCCAGCAGTTTGACAGGGAACCCCACAGATACGCAGTATTTT.

The chain recombines TRBV27 with TRBJ1-6; TRBD1 might be the D (6 bases). Germline lookup yields CDR1 MNHEY and CDR2 SMNVEV (reference sequence). The CDR3 covers 16 residues. The V and J ends lost 4 bases and 4 bases respectively, with 14 bases between them. The CDR3 here is CASSSIGTGYNSPLHF. The CDR3 DNA is TGTGCCAGCAGTTCCATTGGTACAGGGTATAATTCACCCCTCCACTTT.

This chain uses TRBV9 with TRBJ2-1; D not resolved. V lost 0 bases and J 1 base, leaving 8 bases between the germline ends. There are 15 residues in the CDR3. Germline V gene lookup returns CDR1 SGDLS and CDR2 YYNGEE. DNA of the CDR3: TGTGCCAGCAGCGTAGAGTGGGGTTCCTACAATGAGCAGTTCTTC. This codes for CASSVEWGSYNEQFF.

This clone was recorded once. CDR3 bases: TGTGCCAGCAGTTCACTAGCGGGAGGAGGCGAGACCCAGTACTTC. It is translated as CASSSLAGGGETQYF. The V and J genes are TRBV28 and TRBJ2-5; 12 bases fit TRBD2. The CDR3 is 15 amino acids. V lost 4 bases, J lost 5 bases, and 5 bases stayed unmatched. Germline assignment: CDR1 MDHEN and CDR2 SYDVKM.

CDR3 sequence reads: CASSYLDTSYEQYF. The CDR3 region has the DNA TGTGCCAGCAGTTACCTCGACACCTCCTACGAGCAGTACTTC. J is TRBJ2-7 and V is TRBV6-5; D is undetermined. The CDR3 is made up of 14 amino acids. V gave up 2 bases and J gave up 0 bases, with 8 bases separating them. Germline V gene lookup returns CDR1 MNHEY and CDR2 SVGAGI.

The rearrangement links TRBV9 to TRBJ1-3, with TRBD1 matching 7 bases. Germline trimming cut 4 bases from V and 2 bases from J; bases unmatched to any gene: 9. CDR1 is SGDLS and CDR2 is YYNGEE in the germline V gene. The length of the CDR3 is 16 residues. The CDR3 region has the DNA TGTGCCAGCAGCTCAAACACAGGGGAACCTGGAAACACCATATATTTT. Amino acid sequence: CASSSNTGEPGNTIYF.

This chain uses TRBV28 with TRBJ2-3; D is uncertain. In germline, CDR1 is MDHEN, CDR2 SYDVKM. Trimming shortened V by 7 bases and J by 5 bases, and 16 bases separated the two germline ends. CDR3 length: 14 amino acids. The CDR3 nucleotides read TGTGCCAGCAAGTGGGGTCTATCTATAGATACGCAGTATTTT. This codes for CASKWGLSIDTQYF.

V gene TRBV15 combines with J gene TRBJ2-7; D may be TRBD2 (5 bases). CDR1 LNHNV and CDR2 YYDKDF come from the germline V gene (reference sequence). V lost 3 bases and J lost 3, with 9 bases in between. CDR3 length: 13 residues. The CDR3 protein is CATSRAGDYEQYF. CDR3 DNA: TGTGCCACCAGCAGGGCCGGGGACTACGAGCAGTACTTC.

This chain joins TRBV19 and TRBJ2-1; D ambiguous. Trimming took 8 bases from V and 2 from J, leaving 19 bases between them. Germline CDR1 is LNHDA and CDR2 is SQIVND (reference sequence). The CDR3 sequence is 16 residues long. CDR3 sequence: CASLSSASEPYNEQFF. DNA of the CDR3: TGTGCCAGTCTATCGTCGGCATCTGAGCCCTACAATGAGCAGTTCTTC.

The chain is built from TRBV7-9 and TRBJ2-7; 7 positions match TRBD1. Unmatched junction bases numbered 3, after V lost 4 bases and J lost 3 bases. CDR3 length: 13 amino acids. Looked up from germline, CDR1 is SEHNR and CDR2 is FQNEAQ (reference sequence). This chain's CDR3 is CASSSDRVYEQYF. As DNA, the CDR3 is TGTGCCAGCAGCTCAGACAGGGTCTACGAGCAGTACTTC.

To note about this clone: No DNA is shown, since the ends of the CDR3 on it are uncertain; the CDR3 is the one TCRdb lists. The genes are TRBV4-1 and TRBJ2-3; the table calls TRBD2, which could not be checked here. Germline CDR1 and CDR2: MGHRA and YSYEKL. 21 amino acids form the CDR3, both terminal residues included. The CDR3 loop reads CASPRAKVRREYPCFTDTQYF.

The chain carries TRBV11-2 and TRBJ2-5, with 8 bases aligning to TRBD1. The J segment lost 4 bases and the V segment lost 4 bases, leaving 8 bases of the junction unmatched. The CDR3 is made up of 15 amino acids. CDR1 and CDR2 (germline): SGHAT, FQNNGV. CDR3 coding DNA: TGTGCCAGCAGCTGGACTGTCAGGGGGCGAGAGACCCAGTACTTC. It encodes CASSWTVRGRETQYF.

The chain is built from TRBV11-2 and TRBJ2-1; 10 bases map to TRBD2. The CDR3 sequence is 14 residues long. Germline CDR1 is SGHAT and CDR2 is FQNNGV. With 6 bases clipped from V and 8 bases from J, the junction kept 7 bases outside the gene matches. CDR3 sequence: CASSLLAGSYEQFF. In DNA form, the CDR3 reads TGTGCCAGCAGTCTACTAGCGGGAAGTTATGAGCAGTTCTTC.

This chain uses TRBV7-9 with TRBJ2-7, with 7 bases fitting TRBD1. V was pared by 0 bases and J by 3 bases, with 5 bases of the junction left unmatched. Germline V lookup: CDR1 SEHNR, CDR2 FQNEAQ (reference sequence). The CDR3 contains 15 residues. CDR3: CASSLARDSVYEQYF. DNA of the CDR3: TGTGCCAGCAGCTTAGCTCGGGACAGCGTCTACGAGCAGTACTTC.